This T cell receptor (beta chain) emerged from a study of T-cell memory formation after mild COVID-19. This clonotype was seen a handful of times. The CDR3 extends over 13 amino acids. Trimming pared 4 bases from V and 6 bases from J, leaving 11 bases between. Germline V gene lookup returns CDR1 SGHNT and CDR2 YYREEE (reference sequence). TCRdb re-analysed the 5' RACE reads in MiXCR, keeping a single row per CDR3 protein. The repertoire holds hundreds of thousands of distinct CDR3 sequences, with approximately 15% as singletons. The rearrangement links TRBV5-4 to TRBJ1-5; D possibly corresponds to TRBD1 (5 bases). The receptor's source is a young man who had mild COVID-19 (a few samples of this study predate the infection). Cell type and time point are not known. Sequenced material: PBMCs or a T cell subset sorted from them (not recorded which). The CDR3 DNA reads TGTGCCAGCAGCCCGGGACCGAGTCAGCCCCAGCATTTT. It specifies CASSPGPSQPQHF.